This record looks at one T cell receptor beta chain sequence and its context. The target antigen is unknown. Extracted RNA was reverse transcribed, and the resulting cDNA served as sequencing template. Data came from immunoSEQ multiplex PCR; TCRdb stores just in-frame clones and leaves some out. The repertoire consists of 100,000 to 130,000 clones, with 84% occurring once and the leading ten covering under 25%. The sample comes from a study of CD8+ T cells in alopecia areata. In the study overall: Treated patients were given 5 to 10 mg oral tofacitinib twice daily. General observations from the study: The study found higher clonality in lesional than normal scalp, especially in alopecia totalis/universalis.

V dropped 7 bases and J dropped 3 bases, with 16 bases sitting between them. The CDR3 is 15 amino acids. The V gene's germline CDR1 is MDHEN and CDR2 SYDVKM. The treatment here: oral pan-JAK inhibitor, 5-10 mg twice daily. This specimen consisted of CD8+ T cells sorted from blood, obtained at week 24, from a patient treated with tofacitinib. The clonotype originates from a human donor with alopecia areata. The chain combines TRBV28 with TRBJ1-5; a possible D gene is TRBD1 (5 bases). The CDR3 loop reads CASNLIRGLNQPQHF. The CDR3 DNA reads TGTGCCAGCAACCTTATTAGGGGACTCAATCAGCCCCAGCATTTT.